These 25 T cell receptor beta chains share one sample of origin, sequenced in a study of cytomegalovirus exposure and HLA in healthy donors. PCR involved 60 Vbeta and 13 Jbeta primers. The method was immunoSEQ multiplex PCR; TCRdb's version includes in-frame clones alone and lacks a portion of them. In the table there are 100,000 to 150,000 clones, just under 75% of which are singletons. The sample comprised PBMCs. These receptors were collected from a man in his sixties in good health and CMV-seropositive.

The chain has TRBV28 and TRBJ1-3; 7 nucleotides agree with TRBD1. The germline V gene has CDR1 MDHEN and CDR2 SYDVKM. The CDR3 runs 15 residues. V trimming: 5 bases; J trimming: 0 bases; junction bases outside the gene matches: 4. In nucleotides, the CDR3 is TGTGCCAGCAGTAGGGGACAGTCCTCTGGAAACACCATATATTTT. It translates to CASSRGQSSGNTIYF.

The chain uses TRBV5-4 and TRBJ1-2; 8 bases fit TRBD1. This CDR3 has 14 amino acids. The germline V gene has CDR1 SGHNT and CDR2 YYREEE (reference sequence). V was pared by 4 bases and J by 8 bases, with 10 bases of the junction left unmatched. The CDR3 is CASSQDRDGVGYTF. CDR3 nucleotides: TGTGCCAGCAGCCAGGACAGGGACGGAGTAGGCTACACCTTC.

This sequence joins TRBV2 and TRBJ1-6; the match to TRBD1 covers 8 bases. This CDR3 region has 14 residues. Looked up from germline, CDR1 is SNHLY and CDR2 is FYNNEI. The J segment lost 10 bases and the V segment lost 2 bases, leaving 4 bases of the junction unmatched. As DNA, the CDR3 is TGTGCCAGCAGTGAAAGCAGGGGGCGGTCACCCCTCCACTTT. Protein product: CASSESRGRSPLHF.

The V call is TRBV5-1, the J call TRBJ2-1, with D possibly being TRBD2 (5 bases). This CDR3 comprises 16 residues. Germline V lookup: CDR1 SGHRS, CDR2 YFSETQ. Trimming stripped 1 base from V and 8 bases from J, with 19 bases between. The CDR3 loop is CASSLNGPGYGDEQFF. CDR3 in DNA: TGCGCCAGCAGCTTGAACGGTCCGGGGTACGGGGATGAGCAGTTCTTC.

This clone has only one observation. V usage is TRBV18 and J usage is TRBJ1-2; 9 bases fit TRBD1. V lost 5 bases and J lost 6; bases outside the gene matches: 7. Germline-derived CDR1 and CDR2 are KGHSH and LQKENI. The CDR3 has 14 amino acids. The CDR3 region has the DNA TGTGCCAGCTCATTCCGGGACAGGGTGGATGGCTACACCTTC. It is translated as CASSFRDRVDGYTF.

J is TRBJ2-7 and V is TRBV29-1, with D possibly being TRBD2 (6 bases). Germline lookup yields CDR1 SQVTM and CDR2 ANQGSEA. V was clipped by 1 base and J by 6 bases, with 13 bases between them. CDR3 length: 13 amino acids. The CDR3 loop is CSVEVMAGTEQYF. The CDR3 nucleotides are TGCAGCGTTGAAGTAATGGCGGGGACCGAGCAGTACTTC.

The CDR3 coding sequence is TGTGCCAGCAGCGCCGGCCAGGGTTGGAGTGAGCAGTTCTTC. This sequence encodes CASSAGQGWSEQFF. The chain recombines TRBV28 with TRBJ2-1; D might be TRBD1 (5 bases). V was clipped by 6 bases and J by 9 bases, with 18 bases between them. The length of the CDR3 is 14 residues. Germline CDR1 and CDR2: MDHEN and SYDVKM.

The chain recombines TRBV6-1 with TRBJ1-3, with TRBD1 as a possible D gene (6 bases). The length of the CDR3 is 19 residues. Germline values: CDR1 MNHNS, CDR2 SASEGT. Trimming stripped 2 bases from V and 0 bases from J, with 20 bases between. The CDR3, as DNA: TGTGCCAGCAGTGAAAGGGGGGGTCGAGGGCAGGTCTCTGGAAACACCATATATTTT. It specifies CASSERGGRGQVSGNTIYF.

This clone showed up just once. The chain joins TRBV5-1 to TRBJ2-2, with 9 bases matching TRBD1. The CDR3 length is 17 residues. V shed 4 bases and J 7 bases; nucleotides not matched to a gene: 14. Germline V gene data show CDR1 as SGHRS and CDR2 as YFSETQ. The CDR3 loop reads CASSRKTGGQGDGELFF. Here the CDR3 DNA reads TGCGCCAGCAGCCGTAAGACGGGGGGACAGGGAGACGGGGAGCTGTTTTTT.

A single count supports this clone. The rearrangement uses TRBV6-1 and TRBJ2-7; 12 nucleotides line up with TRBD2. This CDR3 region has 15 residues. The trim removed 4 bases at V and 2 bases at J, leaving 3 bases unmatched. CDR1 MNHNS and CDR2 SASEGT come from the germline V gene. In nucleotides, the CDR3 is TGTGCCAGCAGTGGGCGACTAGCGGGGGCCTACGAGCAGTACTTC. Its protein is CASSGRLAGAYEQYF.

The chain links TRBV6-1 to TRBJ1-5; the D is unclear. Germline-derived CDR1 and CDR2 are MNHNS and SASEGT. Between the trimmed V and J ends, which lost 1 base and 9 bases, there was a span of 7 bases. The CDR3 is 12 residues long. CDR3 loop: CASSEGRRPQHF. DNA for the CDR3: TGTGCCAGCAGTGAAGGGCGGCGGCCCCAGCATTTT.

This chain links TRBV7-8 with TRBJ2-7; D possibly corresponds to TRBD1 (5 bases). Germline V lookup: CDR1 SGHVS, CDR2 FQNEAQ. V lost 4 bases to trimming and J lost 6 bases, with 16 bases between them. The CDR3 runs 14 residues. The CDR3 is CASSSSRQLFEQYF. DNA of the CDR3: TGTGCCAGCAGCTCATCCCGACAGTTGTTCGAGCAGTACTTC. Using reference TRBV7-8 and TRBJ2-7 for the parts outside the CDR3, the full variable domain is GAGVSQSPRYKVAKRGQDVALRCDPISGHVSLFWYQQALGQGPEFLTYFQNEAQLDKSGLPSDRFFAERPEGSVSTLKIQRTQQEDSAVYLCASSSSRQLFEQYFGPGTRLTVT.

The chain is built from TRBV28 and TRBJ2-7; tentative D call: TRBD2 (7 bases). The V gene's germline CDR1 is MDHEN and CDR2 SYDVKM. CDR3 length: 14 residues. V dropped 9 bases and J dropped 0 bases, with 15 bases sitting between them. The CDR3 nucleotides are TGTGCCAGTCGCGGGGGCGGGGTCTCCTACGAGCAGTACTTC. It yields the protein CASRGGGVSYEQYF. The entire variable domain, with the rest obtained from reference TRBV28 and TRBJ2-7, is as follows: DVKVTQSSRYLVKRTGEKVFLECVQDMDHENMFWYRQDPGLGLRLIYFSYDVKMKEKGDIPEGYSVSREKKERFSLILESASTNQTSMYLCASRGGGVSYEQYFGPGTRLTVT.

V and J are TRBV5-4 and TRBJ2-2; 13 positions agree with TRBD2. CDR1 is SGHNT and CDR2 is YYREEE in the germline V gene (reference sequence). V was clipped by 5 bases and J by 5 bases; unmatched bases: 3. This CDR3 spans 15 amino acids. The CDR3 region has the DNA TGTGCCAGCAGTCGACTAGCGGGGGGTACCGGGGAGCTGTTTTTT. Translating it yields CASSRLAGGTGELFF.

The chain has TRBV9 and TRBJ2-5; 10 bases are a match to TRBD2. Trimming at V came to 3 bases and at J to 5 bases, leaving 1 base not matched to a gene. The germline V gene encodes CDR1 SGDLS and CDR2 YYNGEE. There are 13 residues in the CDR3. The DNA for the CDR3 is TGTGCCAGCAGCGCGGGACTAGCGGAGACCCAGTACTTC. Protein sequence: CASSAGLAETQYF.

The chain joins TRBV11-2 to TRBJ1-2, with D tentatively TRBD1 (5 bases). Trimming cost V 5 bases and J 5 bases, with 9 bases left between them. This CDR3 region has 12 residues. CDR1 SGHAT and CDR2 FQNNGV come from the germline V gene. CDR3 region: CASSAQGYGYTF. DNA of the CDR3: TGTGCCAGCAGCGCCCAGGGTTATGGCTACACCTTC.

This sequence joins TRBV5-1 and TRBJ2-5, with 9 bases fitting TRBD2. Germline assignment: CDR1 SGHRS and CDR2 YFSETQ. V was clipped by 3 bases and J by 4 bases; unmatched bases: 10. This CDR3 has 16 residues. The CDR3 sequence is CASSSVLAGMGETQYF. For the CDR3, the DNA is TGCGCCAGCAGCTCCGTCCTAGCGGGGATGGGAGAGACCCAGTACTTC.

CDR3 coding DNA: TGTGCCAGCAGTGAATCCGGGACTAGCACAGATACGCAGTATTTT. As protein: CASSESGTSTDTQYF. J is TRBJ2-3 and V is TRBV6-1; weak D call: TRBD2 (6 bases). The germline V and J ends were trimmed by 2 bases and 0 bases, with 9 bases remaining between them. There are 15 residues in the CDR3. Germline V gives CDR1 MNHNS, CDR2 SASEGT.

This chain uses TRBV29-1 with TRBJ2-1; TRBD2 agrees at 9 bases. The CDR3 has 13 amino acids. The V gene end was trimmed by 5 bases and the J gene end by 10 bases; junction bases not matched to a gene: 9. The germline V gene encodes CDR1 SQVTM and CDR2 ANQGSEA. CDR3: CSVLGGGAGEQFF. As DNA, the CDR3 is TGCAGCGTTTTGGGCGGGGGGGCCGGGGAGCAGTTCTTC.

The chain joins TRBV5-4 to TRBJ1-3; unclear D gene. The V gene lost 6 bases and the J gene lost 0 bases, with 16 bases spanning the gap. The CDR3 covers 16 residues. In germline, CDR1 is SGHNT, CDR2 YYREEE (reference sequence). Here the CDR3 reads CASTDPTARSGNTIYF. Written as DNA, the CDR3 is TGTGCCAGCACCGACCCAACAGCCCGCTCTGGAAACACCATATATTTT.

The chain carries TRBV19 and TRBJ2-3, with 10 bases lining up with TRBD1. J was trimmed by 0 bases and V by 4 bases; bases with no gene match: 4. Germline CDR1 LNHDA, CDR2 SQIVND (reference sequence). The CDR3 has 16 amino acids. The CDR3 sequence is CASSTGTGASTDTQYF. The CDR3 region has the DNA TGTGCCAGTAGTACCGGGACAGGGGCCAGCACAGATACGCAGTATTTT.

CDR3 sequence: CTSSLDLEAFF. DNA for the CDR3: TGCACCAGCAGCCTAGACCTTGAAGCTTTCTTT. This chain connects TRBV1 to TRBJ1-1. TRBV1 is marked as a pseudogene. The CDR3 contains 11 residues.

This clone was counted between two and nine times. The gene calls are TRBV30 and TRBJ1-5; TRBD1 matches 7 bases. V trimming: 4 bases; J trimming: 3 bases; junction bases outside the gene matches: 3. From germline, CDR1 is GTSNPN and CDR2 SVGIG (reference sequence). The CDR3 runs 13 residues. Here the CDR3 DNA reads TGTGCCTGGACACAGGGGAACAATCAGCCCCAGCATTTT. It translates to CAWTQGNNQPQHF.

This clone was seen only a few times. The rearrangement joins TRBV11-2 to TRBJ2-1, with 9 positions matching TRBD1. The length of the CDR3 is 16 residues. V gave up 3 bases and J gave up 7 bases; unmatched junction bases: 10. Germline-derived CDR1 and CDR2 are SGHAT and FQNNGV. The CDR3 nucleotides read TGTGCCAGCAGCTTGGGACCGGGACAGGGATCAAATGAGCAGTTCTTC. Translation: CASSLGPGQGSNEQFF.

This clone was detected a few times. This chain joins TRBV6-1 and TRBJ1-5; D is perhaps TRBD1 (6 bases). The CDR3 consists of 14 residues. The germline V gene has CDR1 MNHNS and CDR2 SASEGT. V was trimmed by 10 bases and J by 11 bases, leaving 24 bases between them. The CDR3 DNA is TGTGCCACCCTGAATCTGTCTTCCTCAGGGGCCCAGCATTTT. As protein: CATLNLSSSGAQHF.